The 25 T cell receptor beta chains reported below all come from one sample, sequenced in a study of blood T cell repertoires in COVID-19. The protocol was immunoSEQ multiplex PCR, while the TCRdb copy is restricted to in-frame clones and leaves out a portion. The sample has 250,000 to 300,000 clones, about 83% seen once. The sequenced material came from peripheral blood. These receptors originate from a man of 80 years or more with acute or convalescent COVID-19.

The rearrangement links TRBV5-4 to TRBJ1-6; perhaps TRBD1 as D (6 bases). This CDR3 comprises 14 residues. V lost 4 bases and J lost 4, with 9 bases in between. Germline-derived CDR1 and CDR2 are SGHNT and YYREEE (reference sequence). CDR3 protein: CASSIDRYNSPLHF. CDR3 DNA sequence: TGTGCCAGCAGCATCGACAGGTATAATTCACCCCTCCACTTT.

The chain combines TRBV24-1 with TRBJ2-7; a possible D gene is TRBD2 (6 bases). Germline V gene data show CDR1 as KGHDR and CDR2 as SFDVKD. Between the trimmed V and J ends, which lost 3 bases and 3 bases, there was a span of 14 bases. This CDR3 has 15 amino acids. CDR3 sequence: CATSDRRAGNYEQYF. CDR3 in DNA: TGTGCCACCAGTGATAGAAGAGCGGGTAACTACGAGCAGTACTTC.

This clone was counted a few times. The chain employs TRBV5-4 and TRBJ2-6; D unresolved. The CDR3 covers 14 residues. Trimming removed 0 bases at V and 4 bases at J, with 5 bases between. The germline V gene encodes CDR1 SGHNT and CDR2 YYREEE (reference sequence). Here the CDR3 reads CASSLGAGANVLTF. The CDR3 coding sequence is TGTGCCAGCAGCTTGGGGGCGGGGGCCAACGTCCTGACTTTC.

This clone was counted a few times. The chain joins TRBV5-5 to TRBJ2-5, with D hard to call. Per germline, CDR1 SGHKS and CDR2 YYEKEE (reference sequence). V lost 4 bases and J lost 5, with 15 bases in between. This CDR3 is built from 14 residues. CDR3 sequence reads: CASSPDSLLETQYF. In DNA, the CDR3 is TGTGCCAGCAGCCCCGATAGCCTTTTGGAGACCCAGTACTTC.

The gene calls are TRBV5-1 and TRBJ2-5; TRBD2 matches 7 bases. CDR1 SGHRS and CDR2 YFSETQ come from the germline V gene. There are 13 residues in the CDR3. With 5 bases clipped from V and 4 bases from J, the junction kept 5 bases outside the gene matches. The CDR3 DNA sequence: TGCGCCAGCAGGTTATCGGGGGGAGAGACCCAGTACTTC. Translation: CASRLSGGETQYF.

The V call is TRBV5-5, the J call TRBJ2-4, with TRBD1 identical over 11 bases. J lost 9 bases, V lost 3 bases, and 8 bases had no gene match. Germline values: CDR1 SGHKS, CDR2 YYEKEE (reference sequence). CDR3 length: 15 amino acids. The CDR3 sequence: CASSSGGTGGVIQYF. The CDR3, as DNA: TGTGCCAGCAGCTCGGGAGGGACAGGGGGTGTCATTCAGTACTTC.

This clone was counted a few times. This chain links TRBV4-1 with TRBJ2-7, with TRBD2 matching 9 bases. Germline V gene lookup returns CDR1 MGHRA and CDR2 YSYEKL. There are 15 residues in the CDR3. V lost 1 base to trimming and J lost 6 bases; unmatched junction nucleotides: 7. Here the CDR3 DNA reads TGCGCCAGCAGCCAAGTTGGTAGCGGGAGTCTCGAGCAGTACTTC. This codes for CASSQVGSGSLEQYF.

This sequence joins TRBV5-1 and TRBJ2-1, with 10 bases identical to TRBD2. V was pared by 4 bases and J by 8 bases, with 12 bases of the junction left unmatched. Germline V lookup: CDR1 SGHRS, CDR2 YFSETQ. The CDR3 length is 16 residues. The CDR3 DNA is TGCGCCAGCAGCCTTCAAAGCGGGAGGGCCGACGATGAGCAGTTCTTC. It translates to CASSLQSGRADDEQFF.

The sample holds a few counts of this clone. The chain links TRBV7-8 to TRBJ1-3; D not resolved. The germline V and J ends were trimmed by 5 bases and 0 bases, with 17 bases remaining between them. This CDR3 has 17 amino acids. The germline V gene has CDR1 SGHVS and CDR2 FQNEAQ. As DNA, the CDR3 is TGTGCCAGCAGCGCCTCTTACGGCAGGATCTCTGGAAACACCATATATTTT. Translation: CASSASYGRISGNTIYF.

The chain couples TRBV10-1 to TRBJ2-3; possibly TRBD2 for D (5 bases). Per the germline V gene, CDR1 is WNHNN and CDR2 is SYGVQD (reference sequence). Between the trimmed V and J ends, which lost 6 bases and 6 bases, there was a span of 25 bases. This CDR3 has 17 amino acids. Written as DNA, the CDR3 is TGCGCCAGCAGGATTGGGTCCAGCGGTGTTCTAAGGGATACGCAGTATTTT. It is translated as CASRIGSSGVLRDTQYF.

The chain carries TRBV7-9 and TRBJ1-3; the D gene is possibly TRBD1 (5 bases). The CDR3 runs to 15 residues. V lost 0 bases, J lost 4 bases, and 10 bases lay in between. From germline, CDR1 is SEHNR and CDR2 FQNEAQ (reference sequence). The CDR3 DNA sequence: TGTGCCAGCAGCTTAGCATCCAGGGTCGGAAACACCATATATTTT. Its protein is CASSLASRVGNTIYF.

The rearrangement links TRBV9 to TRBJ2-5; 8 positions agree with TRBD2. CDR1 SGDLS and CDR2 YYNGEE come from the germline V gene. V was clipped by 1 base and J by 0 bases; unmatched bases: 2. This CDR3 region has 15 residues. As DNA, the CDR3 is TGTGCCAGCAGCGTATCAGCGGGGGACCAAGAGACCCAGTACTTC. It codes for CASSVSAGDQETQYF.

V is TRBV29-1 and J is TRBJ2-7, with D perhaps matching TRBD1 (5 bases). This CDR3 comprises 16 residues. CDR1 is SQVTM and CDR2 is ANQGSEA in the germline V gene. The V gene lost 6 bases and the J gene lost 2 bases, with 23 bases spanning the gap. Here the CDR3 DNA reads TGCAGCGTGATGGGCTGGGGCGGACCCCTGGCCTACGAGCAGTACTTC. It yields the protein CSVMGWGGPLAYEQYF.

Worth noting for this clone: One junction end does not reproduce the germline sequence, and a read error may be involved. This sequence joins TRBV28 and TRBJ2-4; possible D gene TRBD2, 6 bases. Germline CDR1 MDHEN, CDR2 SYDVKM. The CDR3 extends over 18 amino acids. CDR3 region: CASSTPLGEEGPKNIQYF. The DNA for the CDR3 is TGTGCCAGCAGTACTCCGCTCGGGGAGGAGGGCCCCAAGAACATTCAGTACTTC.

This clone occurred once. The chain has TRBV6-5 and TRBJ1-6, with 7 bases that match TRBD1. With V trimmed by 7 bases and J by 8 bases, 11 bases remained unmatched. Per the germline V gene, CDR1 is MNHEY and CDR2 is SVGAGI. This CDR3 comprises 15 residues. The CDR3 DNA sequence: TGTGCCAGCATATTGGGGACAGCCGTATATTCACCCCTCCACTTT. It encodes CASILGTAVYSPLHF.

There are a few counts of this clone. Written as DNA, the CDR3 is TGTGCCAGCATGAACAGGGGGTGGAATTCACCCCTCCACTTT. It yields the protein CASMNRGWNSPLHF. The V and J genes are TRBV25-1 and TRBJ1-6; 8 nucleotides align to TRBD1. J gave up 7 bases and V 7 bases, and 6 bases lay outside the gene matches. CDR1 is MGHDK and CDR2 is SYGVNS in the germline V gene. This CDR3 contains 14 residues.

The J gene is TRBJ2-1, the V gene TRBV11-3, with 8 bases matching TRBD2. CDR1 SGHNT and CDR2 YENEEA come from the germline V gene. V was pared by 4 bases and J by 7 bases, with 12 bases of the junction left unmatched. The CDR3 consists of 16 residues. CDR3 sequence (DNA): TGTGCCAGCAGCTCTCTTACCGGGACTAGGGCTAATGAGCAGTTCTTC. This sequence encodes CASSSLTGTRANEQFF.

The chain carries TRBV5-6 and TRBJ1-2; D may be TRBD1 (6 bases). This CDR3 comprises 15 residues. Germline assignment: CDR1 SGHDT and CDR2 YYEEEE. Trimming pared 4 bases from V and 7 bases from J, leaving 20 bases between. CDR3 amino acids: CASSPRDTRTRGYTF. The DNA for the CDR3 is TGTGCCAGCAGCCCCCGGGACACTCGAACTCGTGGCTACACCTTC.

This clone was observed a handful of times. The chain has TRBV6-5 and TRBJ2-7, with 8 bases fitting TRBD2. V shed 7 bases and J 6 bases; nucleotides not matched to a gene: 14. CDR1 MNHEY and CDR2 SVGAGI come from the germline V gene. The CDR3 sequence is 15 residues long. The CDR3 nucleotides are TGTGCCAGCACCCCCGGGGTAGCGGGGCCGCCCGAGCAGTACTTC. It specifies CASTPGVAGPPEQYF.

This rearrangement joins TRBV3-1 (or the pseudogene TRBV3-2) to TRBJ2-1; perhaps TRBD2 as D (5 bases). From germline, CDR1 is LGHDT and CDR2 YNNKEL (reference sequence). The CDR3 totals 16 residues. Trimming cost V 1 base and J 0 bases, with 10 bases left between them. The CDR3 nucleotides read TGTGCCAGCAGCCAAGTTGCGGGTGCCTCCTACAATGAGCAGTTCTTC. Translating gives CASSQVAGASYNEQFF.

This CDR3 reads CASSSQGVGSYEQYF. The CDR3 DNA follows: TGTGCCAGCAGTTCTCAGGGGGTAGGAAGCTACGAGCAGTACTTC. The V call is TRBV28, the J call TRBJ2-7; TRBD1 agrees at 7 bases. This CDR3 spans 15 amino acids. Germline V lookup: CDR1 MDHEN, CDR2 SYDVKM. Unmatched junction bases numbered 9, after V lost 4 bases and J lost 3 bases. The full variable domain, with the rest looked up from reference TRBV28 and TRBJ2-7, is DVKVTQSSRYLVKRTGEKVFLECVQDMDHENMFWYRQDPGLGLRLIYFSYDVKMKEKGDIPEGYSVSREKKERFSLILESASTNQTSMYLCASSSQGVGSYEQYFGPGTRLTVT.

The V gene is TRBV3-1 (or the pseudogene TRBV3-2), the J gene TRBJ2-7; D unresolved. The CDR3 has 13 residues. V was pared by 1 base and J by 3 bases, with 7 bases between. CDR1 LGHDT and CDR2 YNNKEL come from the germline V gene (reference sequence). The CDR3 is CASSQGLFYEQYF. The CDR3 bases are TGTGCCAGCAGCCAAGGGCTCTTCTACGAGCAGTACTTC.

This clone was recorded only once. The rearrangement joins TRBV5-6 to TRBJ1-5; TRBD1 matches at 9 bases. The CDR3 extends over 18 amino acids. Germline loops: CDR1 SGHDT, CDR2 YYEEEE. Trimming cost V 0 bases and J 0 bases; bases outside gene matches: 7. The CDR3 nucleotides read TGTGCCAGCAGCTTGGCCGGACAGGGGACTTATAGCAATCAGCCCCAGCATTTT. It encodes CASSLAGQGTYSNQPQHF.

The gene calls are TRBV5-1 and TRBJ2-3; TRBD2 might be the D (5 bases). V was cut by 4 bases and J by 3 bases, with 12 bases left in between. CDR1 SGHRS and CDR2 YFSETQ come from the germline V gene. The CDR3 spans 14 residues. The CDR3 here is CASSAVGRTDTQYF. In nucleotides, the CDR3 is TGCGCCAGCAGCGCCGTTGGGAGAACAGATACGCAGTATTTT.

This rearrangement joins TRBV6-5 to TRBJ1-5; a possible D gene is TRBD1 (6 bases). The germline gives CDR1 MNHEY, CDR2 SVGAGI. The CDR3 loop spans 12 amino acids. The V and J ends lost 6 bases and 7 bases respectively, with 10 bases between them. Written as DNA, the CDR3 is TGTGCCAGCAGAACACAGGGCCAGCCCCAGCATTTT. Its translation is CASRTQGQPQHF.